This TCR beta chain was profiled in a study of T-cell reconstitution after alpha-beta-depleted transplantation in children. Study-wide results and caveats: When one year had passed after transplant, most T-cell counts and diversity came from newly produced T cells. The origin of high day-60 TCRbeta diversity in some patients lay in surviving recipient T cells and thymic progenitors. It was reported that alpha-beta T cells came from several hundred expanded graft clones (about two months after transplant).

Unique molecular identifiers were incorporated into the prepared TCRbeta library. TCRdb fed the PCR reads into MiXCR, producing one record per CDR3 protein. The table lists approximately 300,000 distinct CDR3 sequences, 11% of them singletons. This CDR3 is built from 17 residues. V was pared by 4 bases and J by 4 bases, with 23 bases between. Germline assignment: CDR1 SGHTA and CDR2 FQGNSA. This clonotype was observed many times. Its antigen is unidentified. The sequence came from a male patient aged 2 to 10 who had a stem cell transplant for chronic granulomatous disease, so the T cells may come from the graft donor. V is TRBV7-2 and J is TRBJ2-7, with a weak D call TRBD1 (6 bases). The sample in question was peripheral blood, obtained 180 days after TCRalphabeta/CD19-depleted stem cell transplant. The CDR3 sequence: CASSSKPPGHLNYEQYF. DNA of the CDR3: TGTGCCAGCAGCTCCAAACCTCCGGGACACCTAAATTACGAGCAGTACTTC.